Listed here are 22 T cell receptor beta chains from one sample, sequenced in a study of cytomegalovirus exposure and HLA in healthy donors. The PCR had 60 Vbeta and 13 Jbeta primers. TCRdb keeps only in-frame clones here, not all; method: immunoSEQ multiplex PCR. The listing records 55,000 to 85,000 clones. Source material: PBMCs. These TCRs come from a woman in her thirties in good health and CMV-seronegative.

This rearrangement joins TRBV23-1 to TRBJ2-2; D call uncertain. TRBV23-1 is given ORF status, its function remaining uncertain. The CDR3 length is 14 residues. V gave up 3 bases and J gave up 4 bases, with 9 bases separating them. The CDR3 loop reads CASSHRDRTGELFF. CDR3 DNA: TGCGCCAGCAGTCACCGCGATCGCACCGGGGAGCTGTTTTTT.

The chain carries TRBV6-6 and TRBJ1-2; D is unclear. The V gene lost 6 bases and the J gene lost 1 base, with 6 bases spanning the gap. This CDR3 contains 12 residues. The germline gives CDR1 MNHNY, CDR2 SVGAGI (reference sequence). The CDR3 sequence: CASSPVNYGYTF. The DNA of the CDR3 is TGTGCCAGCAGCCCGGTTAACTATGGCTACACCTTC.

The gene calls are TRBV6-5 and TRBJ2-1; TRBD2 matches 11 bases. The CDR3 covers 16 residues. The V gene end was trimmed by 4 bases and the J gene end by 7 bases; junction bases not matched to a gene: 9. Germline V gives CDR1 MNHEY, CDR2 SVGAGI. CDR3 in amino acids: CASSSSIAGGQNEQFF. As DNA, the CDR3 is TGTGCCAGCAGTTCCTCGATAGCGGGGGGGCAAAATGAGCAGTTCTTC.

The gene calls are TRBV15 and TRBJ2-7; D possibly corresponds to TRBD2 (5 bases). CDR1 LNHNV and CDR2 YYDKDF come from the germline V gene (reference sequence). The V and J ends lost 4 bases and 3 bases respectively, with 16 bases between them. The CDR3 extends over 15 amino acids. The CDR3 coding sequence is TGTGCCACCAGCAACACTGAAAGCGACTACTACGAGCAGTACTTC. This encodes CATSNTESDYYEQYF.

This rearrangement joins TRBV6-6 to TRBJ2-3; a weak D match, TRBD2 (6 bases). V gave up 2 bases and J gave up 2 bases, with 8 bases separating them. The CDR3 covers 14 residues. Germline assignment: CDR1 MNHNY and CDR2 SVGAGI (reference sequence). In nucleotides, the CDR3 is TGTGCCAGCAGTTACGGCGGGGTCACAGATACGCAGTATTTT. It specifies CASSYGGVTDTQYF.

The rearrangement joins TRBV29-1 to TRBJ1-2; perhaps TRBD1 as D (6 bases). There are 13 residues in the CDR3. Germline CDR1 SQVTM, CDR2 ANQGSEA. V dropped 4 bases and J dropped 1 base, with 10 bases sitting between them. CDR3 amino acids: CSVATGNNYGYTF. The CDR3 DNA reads TGCAGCGTTGCTACAGGGAATAACTATGGCTACACCTTC.

CDR3 nucleotide sequence: TGTGCCAGCTCACCATTGGGCAGGGAGGACATATCTGGAAACACCATATATTTT. Translating gives CASSPLGREDISGNTIYF. This chain connects TRBV18 to TRBJ1-3; D is perhaps TRBD1 (5 bases). Germline CDR1 is KGHSH and CDR2 is LQKENI. Between the trimmed V and J ends, which lost 2 bases and 1 base, there was a span of 18 bases. The CDR3 is 18 amino acids.

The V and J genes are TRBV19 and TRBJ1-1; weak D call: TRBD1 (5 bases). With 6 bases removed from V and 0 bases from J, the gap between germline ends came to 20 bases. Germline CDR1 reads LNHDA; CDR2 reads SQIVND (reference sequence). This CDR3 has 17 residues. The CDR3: CASRGLSPGRMNTEAFF. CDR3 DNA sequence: TGTGCCAGTAGGGGGCTGAGTCCCGGACGCATGAACACTGAAGCTTTCTTT.

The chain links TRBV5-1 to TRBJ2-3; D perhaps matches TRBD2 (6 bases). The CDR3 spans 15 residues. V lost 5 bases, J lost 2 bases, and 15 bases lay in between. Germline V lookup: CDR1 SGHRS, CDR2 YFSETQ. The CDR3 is CASSPLATYTDTQYF. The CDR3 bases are TGCGCCAGCAGTCCTCTAGCGACCTACACAGATACGCAGTATTTT.

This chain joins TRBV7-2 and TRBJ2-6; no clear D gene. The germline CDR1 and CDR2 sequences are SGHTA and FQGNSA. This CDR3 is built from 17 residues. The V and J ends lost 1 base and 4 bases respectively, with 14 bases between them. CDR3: CASSLVYRAPGANVLTF. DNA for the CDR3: TGTGCCAGCAGCTTAGTCTACAGAGCCCCCGGGGCCAACGTCCTGACTTTC.

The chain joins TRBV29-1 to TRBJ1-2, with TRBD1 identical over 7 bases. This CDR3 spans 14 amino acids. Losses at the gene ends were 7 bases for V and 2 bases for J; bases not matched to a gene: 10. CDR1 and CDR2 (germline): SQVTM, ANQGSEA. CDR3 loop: CSAKRQGGNYGYTF. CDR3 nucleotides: TGCAGCGCTAAAAGACAGGGTGGAAACTATGGCTACACCTTC.

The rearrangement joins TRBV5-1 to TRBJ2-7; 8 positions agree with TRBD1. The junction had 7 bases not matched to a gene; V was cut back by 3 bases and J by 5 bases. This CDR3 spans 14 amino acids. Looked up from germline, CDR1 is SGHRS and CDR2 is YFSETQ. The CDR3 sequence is CASSSGTGLNEQYF. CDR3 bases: TGCGCCAGCAGCTCCGGGACAGGTCTCAACGAGCAGTACTTC.

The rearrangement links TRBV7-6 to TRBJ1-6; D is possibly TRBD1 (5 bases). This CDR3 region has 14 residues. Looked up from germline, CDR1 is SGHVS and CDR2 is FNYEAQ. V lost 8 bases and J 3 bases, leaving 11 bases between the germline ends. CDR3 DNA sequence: TGTGCCAGCGCCAGGGATTACTATAATTCACCCCTCCACTTT. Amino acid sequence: CASARDYYNSPLHF.

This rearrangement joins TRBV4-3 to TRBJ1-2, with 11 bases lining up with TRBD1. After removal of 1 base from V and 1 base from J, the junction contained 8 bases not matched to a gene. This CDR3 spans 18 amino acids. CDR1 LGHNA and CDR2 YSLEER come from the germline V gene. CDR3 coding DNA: TGCGCCAGCAGCCAAGTTGGACAGGGGGCAATTAATAACTATGGCTACACCTTC. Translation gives CASSQVGQGAINNYGYTF.

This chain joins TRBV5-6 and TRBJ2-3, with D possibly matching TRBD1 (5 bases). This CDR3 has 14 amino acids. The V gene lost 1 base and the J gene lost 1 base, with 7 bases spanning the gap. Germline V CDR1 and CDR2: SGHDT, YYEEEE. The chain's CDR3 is CASSLRGGTDTQYF. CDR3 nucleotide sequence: TGTGCCAGCAGCTTGAGGGGCGGCACAGATACGCAGTATTTT.

The CDR3 sequence is CASRGPGGETQYF. The CDR3 DNA reads as TGTGCCAGCAGGGGCCCCGGGGGGGAGACCCAGTACTTC. The genes are TRBV6-5 and TRBJ2-5; 7 bases fit TRBD2. Trimming removed 6 bases from V and 5 bases from J; junction bases left unmatched: 6. The CDR3 has 13 residues. Germline-derived CDR1 and CDR2 are MNHEY and SVGAGI.

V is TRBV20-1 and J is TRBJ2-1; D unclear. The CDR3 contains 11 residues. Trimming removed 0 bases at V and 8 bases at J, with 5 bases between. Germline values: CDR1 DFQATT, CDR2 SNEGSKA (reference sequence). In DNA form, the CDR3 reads TGCAGTGCTAGAGAGATAGATGAGCAGTTCTTC. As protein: CSAREIDEQFF.

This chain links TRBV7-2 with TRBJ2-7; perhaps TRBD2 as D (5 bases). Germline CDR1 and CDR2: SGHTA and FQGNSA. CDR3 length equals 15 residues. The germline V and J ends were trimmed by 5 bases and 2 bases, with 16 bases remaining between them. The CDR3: CASSPSRRRPYEQYF. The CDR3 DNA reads TGTGCCAGCAGCCCTAGCCGCCGCCGGCCCTACGAGCAGTACTTC.

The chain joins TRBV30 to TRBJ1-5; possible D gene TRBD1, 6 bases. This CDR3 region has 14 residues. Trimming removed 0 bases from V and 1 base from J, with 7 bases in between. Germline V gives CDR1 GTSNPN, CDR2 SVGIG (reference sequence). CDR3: CAWSVTGSNQPQHF. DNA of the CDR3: TGTGCCTGGAGTGTTACAGGGAGCAATCAGCCCCAGCATTTT.

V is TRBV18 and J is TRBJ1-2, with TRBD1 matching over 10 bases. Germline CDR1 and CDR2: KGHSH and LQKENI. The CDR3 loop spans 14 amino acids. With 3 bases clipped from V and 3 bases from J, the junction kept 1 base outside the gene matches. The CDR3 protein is CASSPGTGDYGYTF. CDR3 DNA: TGTGCCAGCTCACCGGGGACAGGGGACTATGGCTACACCTTC.

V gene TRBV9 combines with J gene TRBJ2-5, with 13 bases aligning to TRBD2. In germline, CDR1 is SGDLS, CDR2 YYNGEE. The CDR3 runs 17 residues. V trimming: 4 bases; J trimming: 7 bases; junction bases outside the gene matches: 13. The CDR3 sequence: CASSPGLAGAGVSTQYF. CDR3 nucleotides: TGTGCCAGCAGCCCCGGACTAGCGGGAGCGGGAGTGTCGACCCAGTACTTC.

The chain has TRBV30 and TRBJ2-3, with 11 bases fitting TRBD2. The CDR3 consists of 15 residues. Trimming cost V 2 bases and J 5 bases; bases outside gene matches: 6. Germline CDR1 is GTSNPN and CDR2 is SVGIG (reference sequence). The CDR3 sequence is CAWSQLAGGRDTQYF. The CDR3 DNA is TGTGCCTGGAGTCAGCTAGCGGGGGGAAGAGATACGCAGTATTTT.